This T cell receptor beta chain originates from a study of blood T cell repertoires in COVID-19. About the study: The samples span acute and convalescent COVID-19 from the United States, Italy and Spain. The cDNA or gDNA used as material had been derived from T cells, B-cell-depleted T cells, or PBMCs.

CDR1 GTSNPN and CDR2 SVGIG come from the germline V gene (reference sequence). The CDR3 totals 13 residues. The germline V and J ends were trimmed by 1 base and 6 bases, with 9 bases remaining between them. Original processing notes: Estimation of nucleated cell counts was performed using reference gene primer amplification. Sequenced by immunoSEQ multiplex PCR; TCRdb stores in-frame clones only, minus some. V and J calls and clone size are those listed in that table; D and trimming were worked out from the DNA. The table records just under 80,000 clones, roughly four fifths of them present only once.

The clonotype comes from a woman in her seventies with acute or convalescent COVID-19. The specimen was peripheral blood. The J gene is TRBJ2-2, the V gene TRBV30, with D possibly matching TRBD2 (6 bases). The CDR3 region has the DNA TGTGCCTGGAGTGGCGGGGTGGCCGGGGAGCTGTTTTTT. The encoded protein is CAWSGGVAGELFF.